The 3 T cell receptor beta chains below come from one sample, sequenced in a study of cytomegalovirus exposure and HLA in healthy donors. The PCR ran on 60 Vbeta and 13 Jbeta primers. Sequenced by immunoSEQ multiplex PCR; TCRdb stores in-frame clones only, minus some. Of under 200,000 clones detected, 84% appear once; the ten largest clones hold 1%. Sequenced material: PBMCs. The receptors come from a young man in good health and CMV-seronegative.

This chain connects TRBV2 to TRBJ1-2; D possibly corresponds to TRBD1 (5 bases). This CDR3 has 14 amino acids. V shed 1 base and J shed 3 bases, with 9 bases lying between them. CDR1 is SNHLY, CDR2 FYNNEI, per germline. CDR3 sequence (DNA): TGTGCCAGCAGTGAAGGACAGCTGCACTATGGCTACACCTTC. The encoded protein is CASSEGQLHYGYTF.

The V gene is TRBV5-4, the J gene TRBJ2-3, with 8 bases aligning to TRBD1. V dropped 4 bases and J dropped 6; count of bases not matched to a gene: 4. The germline V gene has CDR1 SGHNT and CDR2 YYREEE (reference sequence). CDR3 length equals 13 residues. The CDR3 spells CASSPTGDDTQYF. DNA of the CDR3: TGTGCCAGCAGCCCGACAGGGGATGATACGCAGTATTTT. Variable domain in full (rest from reference TRBV5-4 and TRBJ2-3): ETGVTQSPTHLIKTRGQQVTLRCSSQSGHNTVSWYQQALGQGPQFIFQYYREEENGRGNFPPRFSGLQFPNYSSELNVNALELDDSALYLCASSPTGDDTQYFGPGTRLTVL.

Worth noting for this clone: A junction end diverges from the germline sequence, so it may reflect a read error. The rearrangement uses TRBV6-1 and TRBJ2-5; 7 positions agree with TRBD1. Germline CDR1 MNHNS, CDR2 SASEGT. The CDR3 covers 17 residues. The CDR3, as DNA: TGTGCCAGCAGTGAAATGGACAGGCTAATAGGGCAAGAGGCCCAGTACTTC. Amino acids: CASSEMDRLIGQEAQYF.